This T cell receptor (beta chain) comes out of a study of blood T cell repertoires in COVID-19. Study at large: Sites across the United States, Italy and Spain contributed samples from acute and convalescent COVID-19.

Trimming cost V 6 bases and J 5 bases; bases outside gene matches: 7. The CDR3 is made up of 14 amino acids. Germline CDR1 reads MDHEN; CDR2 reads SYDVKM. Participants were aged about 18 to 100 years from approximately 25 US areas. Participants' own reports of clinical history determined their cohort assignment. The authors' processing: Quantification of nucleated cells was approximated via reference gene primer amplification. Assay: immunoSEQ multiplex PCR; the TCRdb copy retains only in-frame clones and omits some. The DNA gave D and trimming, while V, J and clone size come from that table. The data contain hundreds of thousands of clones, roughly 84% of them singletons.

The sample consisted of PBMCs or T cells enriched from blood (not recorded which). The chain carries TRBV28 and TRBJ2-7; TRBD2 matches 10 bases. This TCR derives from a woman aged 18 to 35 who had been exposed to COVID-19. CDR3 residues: CASRRLAGEDEQYF. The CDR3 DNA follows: TGTGCCAGCAGGCGACTAGCGGGTGAGGACGAGCAGTACTTC.